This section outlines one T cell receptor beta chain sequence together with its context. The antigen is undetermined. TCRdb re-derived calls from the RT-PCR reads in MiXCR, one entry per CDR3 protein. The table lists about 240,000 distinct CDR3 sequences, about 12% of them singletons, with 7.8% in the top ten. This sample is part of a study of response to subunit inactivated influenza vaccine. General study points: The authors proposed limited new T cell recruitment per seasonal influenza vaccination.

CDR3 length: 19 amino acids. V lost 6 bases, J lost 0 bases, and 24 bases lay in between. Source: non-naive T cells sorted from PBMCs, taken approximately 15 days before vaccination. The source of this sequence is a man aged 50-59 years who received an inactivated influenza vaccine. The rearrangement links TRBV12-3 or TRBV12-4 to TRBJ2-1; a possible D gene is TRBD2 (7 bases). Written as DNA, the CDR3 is TGTGCCAGCAGCCGAGGACTAGTGGGGGGCAGTAGCTCCTACAATGAGCAGTTCTTC. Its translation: CASSRGLVGGSSSYNEQFF.